These 20 T cell receptor beta chains originate from one sample sequenced in a study of identical twins. MiXCR was run by TCRdb on the 5' RACE reads, yielding one entry per CDR3 protein. The sample includes some 1,700,000 distinct CDR3 sequences, 25% to 35% seen only once; the top ten take about 0.27%. Input material: cord blood. The receptors here all came from a newborn girl in good health.

This clonotype was found many times. This chain links TRBV10-1 with TRBJ2-7; 7 bases fit TRBD1. Unmatched junction bases numbered 11, after V lost 10 bases and J lost 2 bases. Per germline, CDR1 WNHNN and CDR2 SYGVQD (reference sequence). The CDR3 runs to 14 residues. For the CDR3, the DNA is TGCGCCATCACCAGGGGGTCTCCGCCCTACGAGCAGTACTTC. It is translated as CAITRGSPPYEQYF.

The chain links TRBV7-9 to TRBJ2-7; D unclear. The CDR3 length is 14 residues. Germline loops: CDR1 SEHNR, CDR2 FQNEAQ (reference sequence). V dropped 1 base and J dropped 0 bases, with 7 bases sitting between them. The CDR3 is CASSLGYISYEQYF. As DNA, the CDR3 is TGTGCCAGCAGCTTAGGGTATATCTCCTACGAGCAGTACTTC. The full variable domain, in which reference TRBV7-9 and TRBJ2-7 provide the parts outside the CDR3, is DTGVSQNPRHKITKRGQNVTFRCDPISEHNRLYWYRQTLGQGPEFLTYFQNEAQLEKSRLLSDRFSAERPKGSFSTLEIQRTEQGDSAMYLCASSLGYISYEQYFGPGTRLTVT.

This clonotype was counted a few times. This chain links TRBV5-1 with TRBJ2-1; D gene ambiguous. Germline lookup yields CDR1 SGHRS and CDR2 YFSETQ. The CDR3 length is 14 residues. V was shortened by 1 base and J by 4 bases, with 9 bases between the two germline ends. Here the CDR3 DNA reads TGCGCCAGCAGCTTGTTCCCTTTATACAATGAGCAGTTCTTC. It encodes CASSLFPLYNEQFF.

The rearrangement uses TRBV5-1 and TRBJ2-3, with D perhaps given as TRBD1 or TRBD2 (6 bases each). Trimming left V 4 bases short and J 5 bases short, with 17 bases between. Germline V gives CDR1 SGHRS, CDR2 YFSETQ. There are 15 residues in the CDR3. The CDR3 DNA reads as TGCGCCAGCAGCGGCTTAGGGGGGCGCAAAGATACGCAGTATTTT. Its translation is CASSGLGGRKDTQYF.

CDR3 in DNA: TGTGCCAGCAGCTTCAGGGGGCCAACTACAGATACGCAGTATTTT. Translated: CASSFRGPTTDTQYF. The V call is TRBV13, the J call TRBJ2-3, with 8 bases lining up with TRBD1. V lost 3 bases to trimming and J lost 3 bases; unmatched junction nucleotides: 5. Germline V gives CDR1 PRHDT, CDR2 FYEKMQ (reference sequence). The CDR3 length is 15 residues.

This clonotype was found many times. The V call is TRBV27, the J call TRBJ1-5; D gene ambiguous. Germline V gives CDR1 MNHEY, CDR2 SMNVEV (reference sequence). There are 13 residues in the CDR3. Trimming stripped 5 bases from V and 6 bases from J, with 11 bases between. The CDR3 sequence is CASSLKGGQPQHF. The CDR3 nucleotides read TGTGCCAGCAGTCTCAAGGGTGGTCAGCCCCAGCATTTT.

In this sample, this clonotype turned up many times. This chain joins TRBV10-3 and TRBJ2-7; D possibly corresponds to TRBD2 (6 bases). V was cut by 5 bases and J by 4 bases, with 15 bases left in between. CDR1 ENHRY and CDR2 SYGVKD come from the germline V gene. The CDR3 consists of 14 residues. DNA of the CDR3: TGTGCCATCAGTTCCATAGCGGACCTTTACGAGCAGTACTTC. It specifies CAISSIADLYEQYF.

The rearrangement links TRBV20-1 to TRBJ1-6, with D uncertain. V shed 1 base and J shed 8 bases, with 12 bases lying between them. The length of the CDR3 is 14 residues. Germline values: CDR1 DFQATT, CDR2 SNEGSKA (reference sequence). Written as DNA, the CDR3 is TGCAGTGCTAGAGCGGAACTGACATATTCACCCCTCCACTTT. Its translation: CSARAELTYSPLHF.

This chain uses TRBV7-9 with TRBJ2-5; 7 bases are a match to TRBD1. The J call is uncertain, as TRBJ2-7 better fits the DNA end. CDR1 SEHNR and CDR2 FQNEAQ come from the germline V gene (reference sequence). The CDR3 has 13 residues. CDR3 amino acids: CASSIRQGHEQYF. The DNA for the CDR3 is TGTGCCAGCAGCATAAGACAGGGCCACGAGCAGTACTTC.

In its sample, this clonotype was seen once. One junction end does not reproduce the germline sequence, and a read error may be involved. The chain links TRBV12-3 or TRBV12-4 to TRBJ2-7; D ambiguous. The length of the CDR3 is 14 residues. CDR3 sequence (DNA): TGTGCCGGCAGTTCGAAGCCGCTAACGGACGAGCAGTACTTC. Translation gives CAGSSKPLTDEQYF.

This rearrangement joins TRBV20-1 to TRBJ2-5; D not certain. The CDR3 consists of 13 residues. V was clipped by 3 bases and J by 9 bases, with 17 bases between them. Germline V CDR1 and CDR2: DFQATT, SNEGSKA (reference sequence). CDR3 nucleotides: TGCAGTGCTAGCGTGCTCGGCATTGGGGCCCAGTACTTC. Protein sequence: CSASVLGIGAQYF.

This clonotype was seen once. The CDR3 is CSASLRGNTGELFF. The CDR3 DNA reads TGCAGTGCTAGTCTCCGGGGGAACACCGGGGAGCTGTTTTTT. This rearrangement joins TRBV20-1 to TRBJ2-2; tentatively, D is TRBD2 (5 bases). Germline-derived CDR1 and CDR2 are DFQATT and SNEGSKA (reference sequence). The CDR3 has 14 amino acids. V lost 3 bases and J lost 1, with 9 bases in between.

The CDR3 reads CASRGFPLYEQYF. The CDR3 DNA reads TGTGCCAGCAGAGGGTTCCCCCTATACGAGCAGTACTTC. This sequence joins TRBV2 and TRBJ2-4; no clear D gene. The J call is uncertain, as TRBJ2-7 better fits the DNA end. CDR3 size: 13 residues. CDR1 and CDR2 (germline): SNHLY, FYNNEI.

The chain recombines TRBV6-2 or TRBV6-3 with TRBJ1-2; D ambiguous. The V and J ends lost 2 bases and 4 bases respectively, with 8 bases between them. Germline V CDR1 and CDR2: MNHEY, SVGEGT. The CDR3 runs to 13 residues. The CDR3 reads CASSYHAAYGYTF. Here the CDR3 DNA reads TGTGCCAGCAGTTACCACGCAGCCTATGGCTACACCTTC.

The rearrangement uses TRBV28 and TRBJ2-7; D is ambiguous. V was shortened by 5 bases and J by 2 bases, with 10 bases between the two germline ends. CDR3 length equals 13 residues. Germline CDR1 reads MDHEN; CDR2 reads SYDVKM. CDR3 in amino acids: CASSVRRPYEQYF. The CDR3 DNA reads as TGTGCCAGCAGTGTCAGGCGTCCCTACGAGCAGTACTTC.

This CDR3 is CASSRVLGALSYNEQFF. As DNA, the CDR3 is TGTGCCAGCAGCCGCGTCCTAGGGGCTCTCTCCTACAATGAGCAGTTCTTC. This chain joins TRBV4-2 and TRBJ2-1; a weak D match, TRBD1 (5 bases). V lost 4 bases to trimming and J lost 0 bases, with 16 bases between them. CDR1 LGHNA and CDR2 YNFKEQ come from the germline V gene. The CDR3 is made up of 17 amino acids.

This clonotype was counted only a few times. V and J are TRBV12-3 or TRBV12-4 and TRBJ2-3; TRBD2 matches 14 bases. The CDR3 is 15 residues long. V lost 7 bases to trimming and J lost 5 bases; unmatched junction nucleotides: 5. The CDR3 sequence is CASIRLAGGVDTQYF. CDR3 DNA: TGTGCCAGCATCCGACTAGCGGGGGGGGTAGATACGCAGTATTTT.

The chain has TRBV6-1 and TRBJ1-2, with D uncertain. CDR3 size: 12 residues. The V gene lost 0 bases and the J gene lost 8 bases, with 7 bases spanning the gap. The germline V gene has CDR1 MNHNS and CDR2 SASEGT. The CDR3 is CASSEALRGYTF. CDR3 nucleotide sequence: TGTGCCAGCAGTGAAGCGCTACGCGGCTACACCTTC.

This chain uses TRBV27 with TRBJ1-2, with D maybe TRBD1 (6 bases). There are 13 residues in the CDR3. Trimming cost V 5 bases and J 4 bases, with 11 bases left between them. The germline gives CDR1 MNHEY, CDR2 SMNVEV (reference sequence). CDR3 loop: CASSKSDSYGYTF. CDR3 nucleotides: TGTGCCAGCAGTAAATCGGACAGCTATGGCTACACCTTC.

The chain is built from TRBV12-3 or TRBV12-4 and TRBJ2-1; TRBD1 matches at 9 bases. The CDR3 runs to 14 residues. Losses at the gene ends were 6 bases for V and 2 bases for J; bases not matched to a gene: 2. DNA of the CDR3: TGTGCCAGCAGGGGACAGGGACCCTACAATGAGCAGTTCTTC. It encodes CASRGQGPYNEQFF.